This TCR beta chain comes out of a study of beta chain features in type 1 diabetes. In germline, CDR1 is SGHDT, CDR2 YYEEEE. The CDR3 has 15 residues. V lost 4 bases, J lost 2 bases, and 15 bases lay in between. The authors reverse transcribed all of the isolated RNA, so sequencing captured expressed TCRB transcripts. Produced via immunoSEQ multiplex PCR; TCRdb's table is partial and in-frame only. The top ten hold 6.7% of the sample, which has 250,000 to 350,000 clones, 12% to 15% seen once. Regarding this clone: Its antigen is still unknown.

Study-wide results and caveats: A closer apparent resemblance between naive, central memory and Treg TCRB repertoires was seen in patients than in healthy donors. Fewer insertions but more deletions were seen at VDJ junctions in type 1 diabetes patients. Cells carrying high TCR expression could end up over-represented when cDNA is sequenced.

V is TRBV5-6 and J is TRBJ2-5; a weak D match, TRBD1 (6 bases). This receptor was identified in a man under 40 in good health. Sequenced input: central memory CD4+ T cells from blood. The chain's CDR3 is CASSRRVGQQETQYF. CDR3 sequence (DNA): TGTGCCAGCAGCCGCCGGGTGGGACAACAAGAGACCCAGTACTTC.